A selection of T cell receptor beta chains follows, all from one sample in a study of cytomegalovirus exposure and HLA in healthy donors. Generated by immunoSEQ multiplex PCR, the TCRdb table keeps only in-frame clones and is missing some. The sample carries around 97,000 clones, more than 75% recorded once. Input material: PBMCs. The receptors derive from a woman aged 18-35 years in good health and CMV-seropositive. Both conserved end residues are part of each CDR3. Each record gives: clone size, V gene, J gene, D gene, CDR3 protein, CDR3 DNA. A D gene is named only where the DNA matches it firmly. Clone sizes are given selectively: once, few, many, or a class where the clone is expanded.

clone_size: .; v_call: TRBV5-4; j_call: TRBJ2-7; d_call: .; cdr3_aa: CASSLGVPAGEQYF; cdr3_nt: TGTGCCAGCAGCTTGGGTGTGCCGGCGGGGGAGCAGTACTTC
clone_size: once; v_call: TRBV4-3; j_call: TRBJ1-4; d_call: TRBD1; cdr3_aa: CASSQGETGVLEKLFF; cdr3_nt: TGCGCCAGCAGCCAAGGGGAGACAGGGGTGTTGGAAAAACTGTTTTTT
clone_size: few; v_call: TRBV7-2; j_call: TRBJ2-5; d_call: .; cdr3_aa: CASSRRGAGETQYF; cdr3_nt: TGTGCCAGCAGCCGCCGGGGGGCAGGAGAGACCCAGTACTTC
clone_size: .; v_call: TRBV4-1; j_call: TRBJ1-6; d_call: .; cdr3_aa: CASSQRYYSPLHF; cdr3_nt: TGCGCCAGCAGCCAACGTTATTATTCACCCCTCCACTTT
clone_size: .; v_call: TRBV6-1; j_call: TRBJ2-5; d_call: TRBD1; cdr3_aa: CASSEFRGHQETQYF; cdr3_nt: TGTGCCAGCAGTGAATTCAGGGGGCATCAAGAGACCCAGTACTTC
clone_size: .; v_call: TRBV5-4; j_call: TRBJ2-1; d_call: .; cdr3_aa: CASSLAGLYNEQFF; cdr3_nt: TGTGCCAGCAGCTTGGCCGGTCTCTACAATGAGCAGTTCTTC
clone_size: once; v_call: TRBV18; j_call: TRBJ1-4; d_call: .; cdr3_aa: CASSPQGRGEKLFF; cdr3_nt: TGTGCCAGCTCACCCCAGGGGCGCGGGGAAAAACTGTTTTTT
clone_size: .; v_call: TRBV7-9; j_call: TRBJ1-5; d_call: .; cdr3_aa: CSSSSPGAPQHF; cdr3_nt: TGTTCCAGCAGCTCGCCAGGGGCGCCCCAGCATTTT
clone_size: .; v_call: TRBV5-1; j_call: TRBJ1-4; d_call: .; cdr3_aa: CASSLLPDINEKLFF; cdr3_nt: TGCGCCAGCAGCCTTCTCCCGGACATAAATGAAAAACTGTTTTTT
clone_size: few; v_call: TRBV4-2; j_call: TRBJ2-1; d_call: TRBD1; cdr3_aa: CASSPPSGTGVEQFF; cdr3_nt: TGTGCCAGCAGCCCCCCATCCGGGACAGGGGTCGAGCAGTTCTTC
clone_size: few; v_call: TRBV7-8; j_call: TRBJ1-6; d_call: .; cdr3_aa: CASSLATGANSPLHF; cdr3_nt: TGTGCCAGCAGCTTAGCTACAGGTGCGAATTCACCCCTCCACTTT
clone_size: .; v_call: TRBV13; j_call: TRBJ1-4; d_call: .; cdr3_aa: CASSLGREKLFF; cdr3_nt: TGTGCCAGCAGCTTAGGGCGGGAAAAACTGTTTTTT
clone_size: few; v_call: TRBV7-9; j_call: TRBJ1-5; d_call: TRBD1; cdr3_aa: CASSYGQDSNQPQHF; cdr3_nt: TGTGCCAGCAGTTATGGACAGGATAGCAATCAGCCCCAGCATTTT
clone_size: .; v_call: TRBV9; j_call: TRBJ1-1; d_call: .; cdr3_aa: CASSVEGKNTEAFF; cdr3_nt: TGTGCCAGCAGCGTCGAGGGTAAGAACACTGAAGCTTTCTTT
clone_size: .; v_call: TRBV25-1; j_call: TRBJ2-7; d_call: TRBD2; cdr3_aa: CASSESGSFSYEQYF; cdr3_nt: TGTGCCAGCAGTGAAAGCGGGAGCTTCTCCTACGAGCAGTACTTC
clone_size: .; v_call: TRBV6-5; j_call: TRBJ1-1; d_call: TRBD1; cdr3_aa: CASSVRDRGPEAFF; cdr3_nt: TGTGCCAGCTCGGTCCGGGACAGGGGACCTGAAGCTTTCTTT
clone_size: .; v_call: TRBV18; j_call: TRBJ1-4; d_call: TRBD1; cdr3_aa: CASSPYRDRGRLSINEKLFF; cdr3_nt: TGTGCCAGCTCACCGTACCGGGACAGGGGGCGCCTGTCCATAAATGAAAAACTGTTTTTT